These T cell receptor beta chains were read from a single sample in a study of cytomegalovirus exposure and HLA in healthy donors. Method: immunoSEQ multiplex PCR; TCRdb's copy keeps in-frame clones and lacks some. The repertoire holds some 230,000 clones, with 75% to 95% as singletons. The specimen was PBMCs. These receptor sequences come from a woman in her late teens or twenties in good health and CMV-seronegative. The CDR3 runs from the conserved cysteine through the conserved F or W. Fields, in order: V gene, D gene, clone size, J gene, CDR3 DNA, CDR3 protein. The D gene is left open where the match is weak. Size tells how often a clone was seen (once, few, many) or the class of an expanded clone, and some rows leave it out.

V gene: TRBV20-1; D gene: -; clone size: -; J gene: TRBJ2-1; CDR3 DNA: TGCAGTGCTACCTACTACAATGAGCAGTTCTTC; CDR3 protein: CSATYYNEQFF
V gene: TRBV12-5; D gene: -; clone size: -; J gene: TRBJ1-1; CDR3 DNA: TGTGCTAGTGGTTTGGGATGGTCCGGGAGGGTCCCTGAAGCTTTCTTT; CDR3 protein: CASGLGWSGRVPEAFF
V gene: TRBV5-6; D gene: -; clone size: -; J gene: TRBJ1-4; CDR3 DNA: TGTGCCAGCAGCTACAGGACACGTACAGAAAAACTGTTTTTT; CDR3 protein: CASSYRTRTEKLFF
V gene: TRBV5-1; D gene: -; clone size: -; J gene: TRBJ2-2; CDR3 DNA: TGCGCCAGCAGCTTGGGACTACCGAACACCGGGGAGCTGTTTTTT; CDR3 protein: CASSLGLPNTGELFF
V gene: TRBV28; D gene: -; clone size: -; J gene: TRBJ2-7; CDR3 DNA: TGTGCCAGCAGTTTACCAGGGGATAGCTCCTACGAGCAGTACTTC; CDR3 protein: CASSLPGDSSYEQYF
V gene: TRBV19; D gene: TRBD1; clone size: -; J gene: TRBJ1-2; CDR3 DNA: TGTGCCAGTAGTATCCCAGGGGGCGGTGGCTACACCTTC; CDR3 protein: CASSIPGGGGYTF
V gene: TRBV5-4; D gene: -; clone size: once; J gene: TRBJ1-1; CDR3 DNA: TGTGCCAGCAGCTTAACAGGGAACACTGAAGCTTTCTTT; CDR3 protein: CASSLTGNTEAFF
V gene: TRBV2; D gene: TRBD2; clone size: -; J gene: TRBJ2-1; CDR3 DNA: TGTGCCAGCAGTGAAGCCTTAGCGGGTTACAATGAGCAGTTCTTC; CDR3 protein: CASSEALAGYNEQFF
V gene: TRBV19; D gene: TRBD2; clone size: -; J gene: TRBJ2-5; CDR3 DNA: TGTGCCAGTAGTCCTGGGGGGGGGATATTGTACCAAGAGACCCAGTACTTC; CDR3 protein: CASSPGGGILYQETQYF
V gene: TRBV11-3; D gene: TRBD1; clone size: -; J gene: TRBJ1-4; CDR3 DNA: TGTGCCAGCAGCCCCCTGACAGGGGAAGGGGCAACTAATGAAAAACTGTTTTTT; CDR3 protein: CASSPLTGEGATNEKLFF
V gene: TRBV10-3; D gene: TRBD1; clone size: -; J gene: TRBJ2-2; CDR3 DNA: TGTGCCATCAATGGACCGGGACAGCTGAACACCGGGGAGCTGTTTTTT; CDR3 protein: CAINGPGQLNTGELFF
V gene: TRBV29-1; D gene: TRBD1; clone size: -; J gene: TRBJ2-5; CDR3 DNA: TGCAGCGTTGAAAAGGGGGCGGGTACCCGCGAGACCCAGTACTTC; CDR3 protein: CSVEKGAGTRETQYF
V gene: TRBV6-1; D gene: TRBD1; clone size: -; J gene: TRBJ2-5; CDR3 DNA: TGTGCCAGCAGCCCCGGACAGGGTCAAGAGACCCAGTACTTC; CDR3 protein: CASSPGQGQETQYF
V gene: TRBV5-1; D gene: -; clone size: -; J gene: TRBJ1-4; CDR3 DNA: TGCGCCAGCAGCTTGGGCGGGAGACAGGCCGCAAGGAGAGAAAAACTGTTTTTT; CDR3 protein: CASSLGGRQAARREKLFF
V gene: TRBV5-1; D gene: TRBD1; clone size: -; J gene: TRBJ1-5; CDR3 DNA: TGCGCCAGCAGCCGTGGACAGGGGAAGAATCAGCCCCAGCATTTT; CDR3 protein: CASSRGQGKNQPQHF
V gene: TRBV6-1; D gene: TRBD1; clone size: -; J gene: TRBJ1-5; CDR3 DNA: TGTGCCAGCAGTGTCTACAGGGGCGAATATAGCAATCAGCCCCAGCATTTT; CDR3 protein: CASSVYRGEYSNQPQHF
V gene: TRBV4-1; D gene: TRBD1; clone size: -; J gene: TRBJ1-2; CDR3 DNA: TGCGCCAGCAGTCAACTTAGAACAGGGGGCGCAAAGGGTGGCTACACCTTC; CDR3 protein: CASSQLRTGGAKGGYTF
V gene: TRBV5-6; D gene: -; clone size: -; J gene: TRBJ1-5; CDR3 DNA: TGTGCCAGCAGCATAGGGGTGTTCCAGCCCCAGCATTTT; CDR3 protein: CASSIGVFQPQHF
V gene: TRBV28; D gene: TRBD1; clone size: -; J gene: TRBJ2-7; CDR3 DNA: TGTGCCTCAGGCGAGGGGGCATCCTACGAGCAATACTTC; CDR3 protein: CASGEGASYEQYF
V gene: TRBV5-1; D gene: -; clone size: -; J gene: TRBJ2-2; CDR3 DNA: TGCGCCAGCAGCTTTAAAACGGGAACGAACACCGGGGAGCTGTTTTTT; CDR3 protein: CASSFKTGTNTGELFF
V gene: TRBV6-1; D gene: TRBD1; clone size: -; J gene: TRBJ2-1; CDR3 DNA: TGTGCCAGCAGACCCGGGACAGGAGGGGATGAGCAGTTCTTC; CDR3 protein: CASRPGTGGDEQFF
V gene: TRBV5-1; D gene: -; clone size: once; J gene: TRBJ1-2; CDR3 DNA: TGCGCCAGCAGCTTATCGGTGGATGGCTACACCTTC; CDR3 protein: CASSLSVDGYTF
V gene: TRBV5-6; D gene: -; clone size: -; J gene: TRBJ2-4; CDR3 DNA: TGTGCCAGCAGCTTCCCCGGGACCAAAAACATTCAGTACTTC; CDR3 protein: CASSFPGTKNIQYF
V gene: TRBV4-1; D gene: TRBD1; clone size: -; J gene: TRBJ1-2; CDR3 DNA: TGCGCCAGCAGCCAAGCACAAGGGGGCGGGTATGGCTACACCTTC; CDR3 protein: CASSQAQGGGYGYTF
V gene: TRBV5-1; D gene: TRBD2; clone size: -; J gene: TRBJ2-7; CDR3 DNA: TGCGCCAGCAGCTTGGTGGCGGGAGCATCCTACGAGCAGTACTTC; CDR3 protein: CASSLVAGASYEQYF
V gene: TRBV29-1; D gene: TRBD1; clone size: -; J gene: TRBJ1-1; CDR3 DNA: TGCAGCGGGGCCGGGACAGGGTCTTATGAAGCTTTCTTT; CDR3 protein: CSGAGTGSYEAFF
V gene: TRBV11-2; D gene: TRBD2; clone size: -; J gene: TRBJ2-7; CDR3 DNA: TGTGCCAGCAGCTTCAGAGGACTAGCGACCAACTACGAGCAGTACTTC; CDR3 protein: CASSFRGLATNYEQYF
V gene: TRBV7-9; D gene: -; clone size: -; J gene: TRBJ2-2; CDR3 DNA: TGTGCCAGCAGCCGGACCGGGGAGCTGTTTTTT; CDR3 protein: CASSRTGELFF
V gene: TRBV6-1; D gene: -; clone size: -; J gene: TRBJ2-1; CDR3 DNA: TGTGCCAGCAGTGATACTTCCTACAATGAGCAGTTCTTC; CDR3 protein: CASSDTSYNEQFF
V gene: TRBV30; D gene: -; clone size: once; J gene: TRBJ1-2; CDR3 DNA: TGTGCCTGGATGGGCCAGGGAGGTGGCTACACCTTC; CDR3 protein: CAWMGQGGGYTF
V gene: TRBV5-1; D gene: TRBD1; clone size: -; J gene: TRBJ2-7; CDR3 DNA: TGCGCCAGCAGCTTGGACCGACAGGGCTACGAGCAGTACTTC; CDR3 protein: CASSLDRQGYEQYF
V gene: TRBV11-2; D gene: -; clone size: -; J gene: TRBJ2-1; CDR3 DNA: TGTGCCAGCAGCTTACTCCAGAATGAGCAGTTCTTC; CDR3 protein: CASSLLQNEQFF
V gene: TRBV18; D gene: -; clone size: -; J gene: TRBJ2-5; CDR3 DNA: TGTGCCAGCTCACCACCGCGAGAGACCCAGTACTTC; CDR3 protein: CASSPPRETQYF
V gene: TRBV19; D gene: TRBD2; clone size: -; J gene: TRBJ2-1; CDR3 DNA: TGTGCCAGTAGCCCCGGGACTAGCGGGTTCGGGGCCTACAATGAGCAGTTCTTC; CDR3 protein: CASSPGTSGFGAYNEQFF
V gene: TRBV6-5; D gene: -; clone size: -; J gene: TRBJ1-2; CDR3 DNA: TGTGCCAGCAGTTACTCACGAGCCGTGGATGGCTACACCTTC; CDR3 protein: CASSYSRAVDGYTF
V gene: TRBV11-2; D gene: -; clone size: -; J gene: TRBJ2-5; CDR3 DNA: TGTGCCAGCAGCTTTCAGGGTAGCACCGAGACCCAGTACTTC; CDR3 protein: CASSFQGSTETQYF
V gene: TRBV11-2; D gene: TRBD2; clone size: -; J gene: TRBJ2-7; CDR3 DNA: TGTGCCAGCAGCTTATACGGCGGGAGCTCCTACGAGCAGTACTTC; CDR3 protein: CASSLYGGSSYEQYF
V gene: TRBV6-1; D gene: -; clone size: once; J gene: TRBJ1-5; CDR3 DNA: TGTGCCAGCAGTGTCTCAGGGGCCCATCAGCCCCAGCATTTT; CDR3 protein: CASSVSGAHQPQHF
V gene: TRBV4-2; D gene: TRBD2; clone size: -; J gene: TRBJ2-2; CDR3 DNA: TGTGCCAGCAGCCAAGGGCTAGCGGGAGATTTCGGCGGGGAGCTGTTTTTT; CDR3 protein: CASSQGLAGDFGGELFF
V gene: TRBV6-1; D gene: -; clone size: once; J gene: TRBJ2-2; CDR3 DNA: TGTGCCAGCAGTGAAACGGTGGCCGGGGAGCTGTTTTTT; CDR3 protein: CASSETVAGELFF
V gene: TRBV27; D gene: TRBD2; clone size: -; J gene: TRBJ2-7; CDR3 DNA: TGTGCCAGCAGTCCCCTCGCGCGGGAGGCCAAAAAGTACGAGCAGTACTTC; CDR3 protein: CASSPLAREAKKYEQYF